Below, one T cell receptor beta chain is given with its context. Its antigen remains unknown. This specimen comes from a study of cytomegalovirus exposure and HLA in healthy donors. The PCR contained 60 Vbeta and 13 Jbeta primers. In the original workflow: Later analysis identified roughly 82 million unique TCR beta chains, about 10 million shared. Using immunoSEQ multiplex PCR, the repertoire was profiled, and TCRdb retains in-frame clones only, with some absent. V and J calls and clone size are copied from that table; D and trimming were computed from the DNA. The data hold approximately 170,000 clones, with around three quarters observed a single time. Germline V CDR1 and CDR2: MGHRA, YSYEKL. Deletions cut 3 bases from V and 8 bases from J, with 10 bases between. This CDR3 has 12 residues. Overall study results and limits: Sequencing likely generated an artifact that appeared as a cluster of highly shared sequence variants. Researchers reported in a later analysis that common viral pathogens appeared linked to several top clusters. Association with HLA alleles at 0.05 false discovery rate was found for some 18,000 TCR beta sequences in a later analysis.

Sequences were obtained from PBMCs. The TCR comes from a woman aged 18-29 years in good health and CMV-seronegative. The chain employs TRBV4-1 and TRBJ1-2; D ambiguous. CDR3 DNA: TGCGCCAGCAGCCATCCCGCGGGGGGCTACACCTTC. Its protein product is CASSHPAGGYTF.